This T cell receptor beta chain was retrieved from a study of response to subunit inactivated influenza vaccine. The length of the CDR3 is 13 residues. Germline V gene sequence: CDR1 ENHRY, CDR2 SYGVKD. V trimming: 4 bases; J trimming: 3 bases; junction bases outside the gene matches: 3. The study's findings and limits: Every seasonal influenza vaccination brings in few new T cells, the authors suggested.

The table lists this clonotype with a few counts. Its antigen remains unknown. TCRdb re-derived calls from the RT-PCR reads in MiXCR, one entry per CDR3 protein. The sample has about 780,000 distinct CDR3 sequences, around a sixth seen once. The material sequenced was PBMCs from blood, taken more than 4 days after vaccination. This TCR came from a man aged 45 to 65 who received an inactivated influenza vaccine. V gene TRBV10-3 combines with J gene TRBJ2-7; the match to TRBD1 covers 7 bases. The CDR3 loop is CAISGDSNYEQYF. The CDR3, as DNA: TGTGCCATCAGTGGGGACAGTAACTACGAGCAGTACTTC.